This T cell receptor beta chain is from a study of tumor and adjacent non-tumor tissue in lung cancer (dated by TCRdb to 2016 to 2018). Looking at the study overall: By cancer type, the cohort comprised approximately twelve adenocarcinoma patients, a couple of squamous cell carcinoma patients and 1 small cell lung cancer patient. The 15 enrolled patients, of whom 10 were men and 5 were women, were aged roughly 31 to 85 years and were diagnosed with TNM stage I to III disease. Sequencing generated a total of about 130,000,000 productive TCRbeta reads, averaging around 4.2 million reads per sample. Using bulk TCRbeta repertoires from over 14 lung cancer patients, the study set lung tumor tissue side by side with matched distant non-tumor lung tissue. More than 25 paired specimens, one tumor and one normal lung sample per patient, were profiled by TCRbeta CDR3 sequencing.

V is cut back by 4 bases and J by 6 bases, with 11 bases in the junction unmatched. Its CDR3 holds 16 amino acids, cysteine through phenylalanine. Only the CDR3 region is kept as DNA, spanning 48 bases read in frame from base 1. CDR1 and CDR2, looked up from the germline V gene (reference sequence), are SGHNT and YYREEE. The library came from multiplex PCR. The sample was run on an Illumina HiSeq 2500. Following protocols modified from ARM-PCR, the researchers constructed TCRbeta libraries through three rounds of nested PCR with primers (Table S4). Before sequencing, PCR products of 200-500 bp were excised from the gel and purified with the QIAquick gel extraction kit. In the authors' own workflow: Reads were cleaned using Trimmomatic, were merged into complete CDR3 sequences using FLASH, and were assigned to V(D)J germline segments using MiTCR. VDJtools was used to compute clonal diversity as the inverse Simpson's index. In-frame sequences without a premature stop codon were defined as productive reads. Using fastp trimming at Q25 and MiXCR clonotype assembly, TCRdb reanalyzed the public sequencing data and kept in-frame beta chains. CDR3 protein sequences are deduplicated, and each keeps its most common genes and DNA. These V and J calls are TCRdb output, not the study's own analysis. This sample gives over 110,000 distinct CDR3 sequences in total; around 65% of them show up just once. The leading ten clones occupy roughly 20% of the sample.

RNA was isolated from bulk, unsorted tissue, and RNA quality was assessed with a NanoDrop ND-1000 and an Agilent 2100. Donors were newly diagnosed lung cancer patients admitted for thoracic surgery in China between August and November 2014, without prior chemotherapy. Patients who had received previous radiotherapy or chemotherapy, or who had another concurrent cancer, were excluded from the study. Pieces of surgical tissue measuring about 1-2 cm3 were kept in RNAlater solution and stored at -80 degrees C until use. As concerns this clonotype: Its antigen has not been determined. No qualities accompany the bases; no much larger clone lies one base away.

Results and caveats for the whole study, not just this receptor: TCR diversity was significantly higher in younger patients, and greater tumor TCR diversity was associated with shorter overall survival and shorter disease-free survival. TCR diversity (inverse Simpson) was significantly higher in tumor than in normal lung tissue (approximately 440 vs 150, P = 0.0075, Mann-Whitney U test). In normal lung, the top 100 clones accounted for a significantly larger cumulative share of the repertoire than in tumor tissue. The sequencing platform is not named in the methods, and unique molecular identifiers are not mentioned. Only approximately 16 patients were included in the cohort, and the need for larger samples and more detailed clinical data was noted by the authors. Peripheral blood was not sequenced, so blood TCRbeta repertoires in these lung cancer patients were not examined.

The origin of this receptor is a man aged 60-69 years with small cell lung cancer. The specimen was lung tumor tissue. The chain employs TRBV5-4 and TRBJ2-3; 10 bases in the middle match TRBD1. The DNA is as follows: TGTGCCAGCAGCACCGGACAGGGGGGTCGAAGGGATACGCAGTATTTT. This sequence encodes CASSTGQGGRRDTQYF.